The 5 T cell receptor beta chains below all came from one sample that was sequenced in a study of cytomegalovirus exposure and HLA in healthy donors. The PCR used 60 Vbeta and 13 Jbeta primers. Data came from immunoSEQ multiplex PCR; TCRdb stores just in-frame clones and leaves some out. The repertoire holds approximately 120,000 clones, with about 79% as singletons. Material: PBMCs. The receptors were gathered from a man in his forties or fifties in good health and CMV-seronegative.

This chain joins TRBV7-9 and TRBJ2-5; possibly TRBD2 for D (6 bases). This CDR3 is 14 amino acids long. The germline V gene encodes CDR1 SEHNR and CDR2 FQNEAQ (reference sequence). V lost 3 bases and J lost 2, with 10 bases in between. Here the CDR3 reads CASSFLAGQETQYF. Written as DNA, the CDR3 is TGTGCCAGCAGCTTCCTTGCGGGGCAAGAGACCCAGTACTTC.

The sample holds a few counts of this clone. V usage is TRBV5-1 and J usage is TRBJ2-1, with TRBD1 as a possible D gene (5 bases). CDR3 length: 14 residues. Germline loops: CDR1 SGHRS, CDR2 YFSETQ. V lost 2 bases and J 7 bases, leaving 13 bases between the germline ends. The CDR3 bases are TGCGCCAGCAGCTTAGAATCCAGGGATAATGAGCAGTTCTTC. Translating it yields CASSLESRDNEQFF.

The chain joins TRBV7-9 to TRBJ1-3; no firm D call. The CDR3 contains 15 residues. CDR1 is SEHNR and CDR2 is FQNEAQ in the germline V gene (reference sequence). V dropped 7 bases and J dropped 2 bases, with 15 bases sitting between them. CDR3 in amino acids: CASIFNSVPGNTIYF. CDR3 in DNA: TGTGCCAGCATTTTTAACTCTGTACCTGGAAACACCATATATTTT.

The chain joins TRBV7-7 to TRBJ2-6, with D perhaps matching TRBD2 (6 bases). The CDR3 contains 17 residues. Germline CDR1 is SSHAT and CDR2 is FNYEAQ (reference sequence). V lost 5 bases and J lost 2, with 16 bases in between. CDR3 residues: CASSPGRMTAGANVLTF. The CDR3 coding sequence is TGTGCCAGCAGCCCAGGGAGGATGACTGCTGGGGCCAACGTCCTGACTTTC.

The chain is built from TRBV21-1 and TRBJ2-1; the tabulated D call, TRBD1, remains unverified against the DNA. TRBV21-1 is termed a pseudogene. The CDR3 has 16 residues. This chain's CDR3 is CASSDLRDRGMGEQFF. CDR3 DNA: TGTGCCAGCAGCGACCTTCGGGACAGGGGAATGGGCGAGCAGTTCTTC.